A single sample gave rise to the 6 T cell receptor beta chains below, sequenced in a study of blood T cell repertoires in COVID-19. Sequencing was performed with immunoSEQ multiplex PCR; in TCRdb, only in-frame clones are kept and a portion is missing. The sample consists of 200,000 to 250,000 clones, 75% to 85% of them appearing once. Sequenced: PBMCs or T cells enriched from blood (not recorded which). The receptors derive from a woman aged 40 to 49 with acute COVID-19.

The chain carries TRBV6-4 and TRBJ1-1; D not certain. The V gene's germline CDR1 is MRHNA and CDR2 SNTAGT. The CDR3 length is 13 residues. V was pared by 5 bases and J by 1 base, with 8 bases between. The CDR3 DNA sequence: TGTGCCAGCAGTTATCAGGCGAACACTGAAGCTTTCTTT. Its translation: CASSYQANTEAFF.

The chain joins TRBV5-1 to TRBJ2-7, with 7 positions matching TRBD1. Germline values: CDR1 SGHRS, CDR2 YFSETQ. With V trimmed by 4 bases and J by 0 bases, 10 bases remained unmatched. The CDR3 contains 16 residues. DNA for the CDR3: TGCGCCAGCAGCACCAGACAGGGAGTCTTCTCCTACGAGCAGTACTTC. It translates to CASSTRQGVFSYEQYF. The full variable domain, with the rest looked up from reference TRBV5-1 and TRBJ2-7, is KAGVTQTPRYLIKTRGQQVTLSCSPISGHRSVSWYQQTPGQGLQFLFEYFSETQRNKGNFPGRFSGRQFSNSRSEMNVSTLELGDSALYLCASSTRQGVFSYEQYFGPGTRLTVT.

The rearrangement links TRBV30 to TRBJ1-2; 8 nucleotides line up with TRBD1. Looked up from germline, CDR1 is GTSNPN and CDR2 is SVGIG (reference sequence). After removal of 0 bases from V and 4 bases from J, the junction contained 4 bases not matched to a gene. The CDR3 sequence is 14 residues long. CDR3 protein: CAWSVGTGAYGYTF. The CDR3 DNA reads as TGTGCCTGGAGTGTAGGGACAGGAGCCTATGGCTACACCTTC.

This chain uses TRBV6-5 with TRBJ1-4; D remains unclear. The CDR3 sequence is 14 residues long. Trimming shortened V by 6 bases and J by 4 bases, and 12 bases separated the two germline ends. Germline CDR1 reads MNHEY; CDR2 reads SVGAGI. In nucleotides, the CDR3 is TGTGCCAGCAGCCCCCGGGTGGGTAATGAAAAACTGTTTTTT. Residues: CASSPRVGNEKLFF.

This chain links TRBV4-2 with TRBJ1-1; unclear D gene. This CDR3 spans 15 amino acids. The germline gives CDR1 LGHNA, CDR2 YNFKEQ. V dropped 1 base and J dropped 4 bases, with 13 bases sitting between them. The CDR3: CASSQASRLVTEAFF. CDR3 DNA: TGTGCCAGCAGCCAAGCTAGCCGGTTGGTCACTGAAGCTTTCTTT.

This clone was seen more than once but under ten times. V gene TRBV19 combines with J gene TRBJ2-1; 8 bases align to TRBD2. V trimming: 3 bases; J trimming: 6 bases; junction bases outside the gene matches: 7. This CDR3 spans 15 amino acids. The V gene's germline CDR1 is LNHDA and CDR2 SQIVND (reference sequence). CDR3 sequence reads: CASSISSGNRNEQFF. CDR3 nucleotide sequence: TGTGCCAGTAGTATTAGTAGCGGGAATCGCAATGAGCAGTTCTTC.